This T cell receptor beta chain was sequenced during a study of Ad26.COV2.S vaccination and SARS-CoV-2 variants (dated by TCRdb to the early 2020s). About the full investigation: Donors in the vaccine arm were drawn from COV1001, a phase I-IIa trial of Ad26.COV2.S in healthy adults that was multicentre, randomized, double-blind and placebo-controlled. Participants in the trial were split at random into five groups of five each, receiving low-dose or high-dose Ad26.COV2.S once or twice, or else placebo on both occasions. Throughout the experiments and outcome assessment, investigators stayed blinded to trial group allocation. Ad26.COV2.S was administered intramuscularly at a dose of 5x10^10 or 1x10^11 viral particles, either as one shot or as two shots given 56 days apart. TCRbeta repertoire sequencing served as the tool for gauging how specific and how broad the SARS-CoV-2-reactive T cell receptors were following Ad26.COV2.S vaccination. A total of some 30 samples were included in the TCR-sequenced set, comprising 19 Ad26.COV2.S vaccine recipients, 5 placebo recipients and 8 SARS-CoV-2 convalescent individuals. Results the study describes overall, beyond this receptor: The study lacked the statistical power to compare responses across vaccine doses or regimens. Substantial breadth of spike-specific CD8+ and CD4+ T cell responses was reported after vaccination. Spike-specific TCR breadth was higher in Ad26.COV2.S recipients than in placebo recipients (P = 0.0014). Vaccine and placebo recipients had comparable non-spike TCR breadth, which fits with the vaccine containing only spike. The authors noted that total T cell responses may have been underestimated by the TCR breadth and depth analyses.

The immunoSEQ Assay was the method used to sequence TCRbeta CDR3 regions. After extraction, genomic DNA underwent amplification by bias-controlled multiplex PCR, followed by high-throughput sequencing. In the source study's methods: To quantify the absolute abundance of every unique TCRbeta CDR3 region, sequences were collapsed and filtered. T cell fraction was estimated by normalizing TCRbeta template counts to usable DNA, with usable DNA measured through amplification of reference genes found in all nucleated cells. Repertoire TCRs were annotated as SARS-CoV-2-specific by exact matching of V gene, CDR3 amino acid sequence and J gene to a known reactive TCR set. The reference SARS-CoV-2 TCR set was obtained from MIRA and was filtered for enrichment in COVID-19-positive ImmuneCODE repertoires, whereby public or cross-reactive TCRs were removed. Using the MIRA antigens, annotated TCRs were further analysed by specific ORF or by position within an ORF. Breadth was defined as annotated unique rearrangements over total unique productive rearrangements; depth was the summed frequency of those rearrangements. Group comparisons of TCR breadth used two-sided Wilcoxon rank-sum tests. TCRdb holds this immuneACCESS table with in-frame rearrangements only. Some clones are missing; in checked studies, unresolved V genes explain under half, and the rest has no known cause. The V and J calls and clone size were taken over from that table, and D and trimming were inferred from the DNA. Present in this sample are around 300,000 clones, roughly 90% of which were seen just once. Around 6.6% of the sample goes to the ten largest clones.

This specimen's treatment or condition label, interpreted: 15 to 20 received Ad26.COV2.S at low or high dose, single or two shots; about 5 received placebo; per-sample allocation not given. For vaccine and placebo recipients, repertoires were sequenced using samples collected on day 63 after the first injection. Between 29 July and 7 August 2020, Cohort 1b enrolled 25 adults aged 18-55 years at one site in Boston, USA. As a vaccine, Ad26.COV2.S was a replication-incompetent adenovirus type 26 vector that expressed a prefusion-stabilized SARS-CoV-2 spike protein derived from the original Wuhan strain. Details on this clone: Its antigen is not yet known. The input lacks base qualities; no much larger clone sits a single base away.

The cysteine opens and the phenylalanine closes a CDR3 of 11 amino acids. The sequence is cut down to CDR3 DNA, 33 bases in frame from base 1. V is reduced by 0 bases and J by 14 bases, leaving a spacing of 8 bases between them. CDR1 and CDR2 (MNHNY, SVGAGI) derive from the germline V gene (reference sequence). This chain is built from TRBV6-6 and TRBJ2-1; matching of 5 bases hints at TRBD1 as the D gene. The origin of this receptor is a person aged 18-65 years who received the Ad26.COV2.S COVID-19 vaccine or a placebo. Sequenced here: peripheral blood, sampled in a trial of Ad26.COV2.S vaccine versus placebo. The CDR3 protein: CASSYSKGEFF. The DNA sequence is TGTGCCAGCAGTTACTCGAAAGGGGAGTTCTTC.